This T cell receptor (beta chain) was profiled in a study of blood T cell repertoires in COVID-19 (dated by TCRdb to the early 2020s). Concerning the study at large: Collaborator samples came from the United States, Italy and Spain and covered acute and convalescent phases of COVID-19. The material from the prospective study consisted of cDNA or gDNA derived from T cells, B-cell-depleted T cells, or PBMCs. The dataset comprised deeply sampled blood TCRbeta repertoires from subjects exposed to, actively infected with, or recovered from COVID-19. The repertoires were made available in a free public database intended to serve as a resource for research on the immune response to SARS-CoV-2. The samples were drawn from two sources: the first 160 participants of the ongoing ImmuneRACE study, and 1,254 subjects contributed by 6 global collaborators. A de-identified subject ID, COVID-19 status, age in years and sex were almost always included in the sample metadata. Where available, HLA class I and class II types were taken from metadata supplied by the sample provider and were not determined by assay-based typing. Results the study describes overall, beyond this receptor: Clinical and demographic metadata were provided uncurated, with the amount varying by source and participant.

The immunoSEQ Assay, a bias-controlled multiplex PCR, was used to amplify TCRbeta CDR3 regions from genomic DNA. The study's own analysis went as follows. The number of nucleated cells in each sample was estimated by amplification of reference gene primers within the assay. To quantify the absolute abundance of each unique TCRbeta CDR3 rearrangement, sequence reads were collapsed and filtered. Productive Simpson clonality was computed per sample as the square root of Simpson's diversity index over productive rearrangements. In TCRdb, the immuneACCESS table is reduced to in-frame sequences with V and J assigned. These tables do not hold every clone; where another copy was compared, an unresolved V gene accounts for under half, and the others remain unexplained. V and J calls and clone size come straight from that table; D and trimming were deduced from the DNA. For this sample the table gives about 250,000 clones, of which 65% to 90% were detected only once. The top ten clones comprise more than 1.5% of the sample.

CDR1 and CDR2 (SEHNR, FQNEAQ) derive from the germline V gene (reference sequence). CDR3 length: 14 amino acids, cysteine to phenylalanine. Here the CDR3 DNA is all that survives: 42 bases in frame from base 1. V is trimmed back by 5 bases and J by 8 bases, and the junction contains 8 bases that no gene match accounts for. Concerning this clone: Its antigen is unknown. The record has no base qualities; no much larger clone is one base away.

Participants in the prospective study were aged roughly 18 to 89 years, lived in about two dozen United States geographic areas, and enrolled through a virtual design. To assign participants to cohorts, the prospective study relied on clinical history that participants themselves reported in a screening survey and a study questionnaire. Recovered participants in ImmuneRACE Cohort 3 were defined as having two consecutive negative NP/OP PCR tests, clearance from a healthcare professional, or resolution of symptoms. Each participant in the prospective study had whole blood, serum and a nasopharyngeal or oropharyngeal swab collected by mobile phlebotomists. Additional blood draws and questionnaires over a 2-month period could optionally be provided by prospective study participants. Before DNA extraction, blood samples from the prospective study were shipped at room temperature or frozen.

The sequence is built from TRBV7-9 and TRBJ1-4; 7 bases in the middle match TRBD1. The sample consisted of PBMCs or T cells enriched from blood (not recorded which). The sequence derives from a man aged 40-55 years who had recovered from COVID-19. The DNA is as follows: TGTGCCAGCAGCAAGACAGGGCGGTTCGAAAAACTGTTTTTT. It specifies CASSKTGRFEKLFF. With the rest looked up from the reference TRBV7-9 and TRBJ1-4 genes rather than sequenced, the full variable domain is DTGVSQNPRHKITKRGQNVTFRCDPISEHNRLYWYRQTLGQGPEFLTYFQNEAQLEKSRLLSDRFSAERPKGSFSTLEIQRTEQGDSAMYLCASSKTGRFEKLFFGSGTQLSVL.